This is a list of T cell receptor beta chains from one sample in a study of vaccination effects on CD4 cells after COVID-19. No antigen is known for these receptors. The table came from immunoSEQ multiplex PCR; TCRdb's copy has only in-frame clones and leaves some out. The sample lists 20,000 to 25,000 clones, 65% to 70% occurring once. Sample: CD4+ T cells from PBMCs cultured with HCoV-NL63 spike peptides, taken before COVID-19 vaccination. The receptor set was obtained from a human donor who received a COVID-19 vaccine. Each CDR3 is given with its conserved first and last residue. A D gene is named only where the DNA matches it firmly. Size values are once, few and many counts, or a class for expanded clones, and some rows have none.

cdr3_aa cdr3_nt j_call v_call cdr3_length clone_size d_call
CASSDRDYNQPQHF TGTGCCAGCTCGGATCGGGACTACAATCAGCCCCAGCATTTT TRBJ1-5 TRBV18 14 few .
CASSTSGGANNRPNTQYF TGTGCCAGCAGTACTAGCGGGGGTGCAAATAATAGACCTAATACGCAGTATTTT TRBJ2-3 TRBV2 18 . TRBD2
CASSPDEVSYGYTF TGTGCCAGCAGCCCGGACGAAGTAAGCTATGGCTACACCTTC TRBJ1-2 TRBV7-9 14 . .
CASSPKDNEGGKNIQYF TGTGCCAGCAGCCCGAAAGACAACGAAGGGGGCAAAAACATTCAGTACTTC TRBJ2-4 TRBV5-6 17 . .
CATSDRSGTSTDTQYF TGTGCCACCAGTGACCGGAGCGGGACTAGCACAGATACGCAGTATTTT TRBJ2-3 TRBV24-1 16 . TRBD2
CASSQDTGGWSYEQYF TGTGCCAGCAGCCAGGATACAGGGGGTTGGTCCTACGAGCAGTACTTC TRBJ2-7 TRBV3-1/TRBV3-2 16 . TRBD1
CASSPSTVTNEKLFF TGCGCCAGCAGCCCGTCGACGGTAACTAATGAAAAACTGTTTTTT TRBJ1-4 TRBV5-1 15 . .
CASSTSGGFTGELFF TGCGCCAGCAGTACTAGCGGGGGGTTCACCGGGGAGCTGTTTTTT TRBJ2-2 TRBV10-2 15 . TRBD2
CASSEALFSYNEQFF TGTGCCAGCAGTGAAGCGCTTTTCTCCTACAATGAGCAGTTCTTC TRBJ2-1 TRBV6-1 15 . .
CASSSAGTGNYGYTF TGTGCCAGCAGCTCCGCCGGGACAGGGAATTATGGCTACACCTTC TRBJ1-2 TRBV7-2 15 . TRBD1
CASSLASGSGYNEQFF TGCGCCAGCAGCTTGGCGAGCGGGAGCGGTTACAATGAGCAGTTCTTC TRBJ2-1 TRBV5-1 16 . TRBD2
CATSDSGTEKTQYF TGTGCCACCAGTGACTCCGGGACTGAAAAGACCCAGTACTTC TRBJ2-5 TRBV24-1 14 . .
CASVTDYYGYTF TGTGCCAGCGTGACAGACTACTATGGCTACACCTTC TRBJ1-2 TRBV7-9 12 . .
CASSFGGGQETQYF TGTGCCAGTAGTTTCGGGGGGGGGCAAGAGACCCAGTACTTC TRBJ2-5 TRBV19 14 . TRBD2
CASSLLTGWWEGNEKLFF TGTGCCAGCAGCTTACTGACAGGGTGGTGGGAAGGAAATGAAAAACTGTTTTTT TRBJ1-4 TRBV7-9 18 . TRBD1
CAISESGGQETQYF TGTGCCATCAGTGAGTCGGGGGGGCAAGAGACCCAGTACTTC TRBJ2-5 TRBV10-3 14 . TRBD2
CASGPRDRHSPLHF TGTGCCAGCGGCCCAAGGGACAGACATTCACCCCTCCACTTT TRBJ1-6 TRBV27 14 . TRBD1
CASSQSGQGRSEAFF TGTGCCAGCAGCCAATCTGGACAGGGACGATCTGAAGCTTTCTTT TRBJ1-1 TRBV3-1/TRBV3-2 15 . TRBD1
CASSLGTSLFSYEQYF TGCGCCAGCAGCTTGGGGACTAGTCTATTTTCCTACGAGCAGTACTTC TRBJ2-7 TRBV5-1 16 . TRBD2
CASIPSGGAGEQFF TGTGCCAGCATTCCTAGCGGGGGGGCGGGTGAGCAGTTCTTC TRBJ2-1 TRBV7-6 14 . TRBD2
CAISGQPISGANVLTF TGTGCCATCAGTGGACAGCCAATCTCTGGGGCCAACGTCCTGACTTTC TRBJ2-6 TRBV10-3 16 . .
CASSSGTANTEAFF TGTGCCAGCAGCTCTGGGACAGCGAACACTGAAGCTTTCTTT TRBJ1-1 TRBV7-2 14 . TRBD1
CASSLMRGGEQYF TGTGCCAGCAGCTTAATGAGGGGCGGCGAGCAGTACTTC TRBJ2-7 TRBV7-6 13 . .
CASTPTNYGYTF TGTGCCAGTACCCCGACCAACTATGGCTACACCTTC TRBJ1-2 TRBV19 12 few .
CASSLNWGNQPQHF TGTGCCAGCAGTTTAAACTGGGGAAATCAGCCCCAGCATTTT TRBJ1-5 TRBV27 14 . .
CASSQEGVQAATGKLFF TGCGCCAGCAGCCAAGAGGGCGTCCAGGCCGCCACGGGAAAACTGTTTTTT TRBJ1-4 TRBV4-1 17 few .
CASSIDGGAEQFF TGTGCCAGTAGTATAGATGGGGGGGCTGAGCAGTTCTTC TRBJ2-1 TRBV19 13 . .
CASSLDLNEQFF TGTGCCAGCAGCTTAGATTTAAATGAGCAGTTCTTC TRBJ2-1 TRBV5-4 12 . .
CASSPTEGGEQYF TGTGCCAGCTCACCAACTGAGGGGGGCGAGCAGTACTTC TRBJ2-7 TRBV18 13 . .
CASGPSGDSYNEQFF TGTGCCAGCGGACCTAGCGGGGACTCCTACAATGAGCAGTTCTTC TRBJ2-1 TRBV11-2 15 . TRBD2
CASSQEIGNTIYF TGTGCCAGCAGCCAAGAAATCGGAAACACCATATATTTT TRBJ1-3 TRBV3-1/TRBV3-2 13 once .
CASSQTPDSINGYTF TGCGCCAGCAGCCAAACCCCCGACAGTATCAATGGCTACACCTTC TRBJ1-2 TRBV4-1 15 . .
CARATGGRETGELFF TGCGCCAGAGCTACAGGGGGCAGAGAAACCGGGGAGCTGTTTTTT TRBJ2-2 TRBV5-1 15 . TRBD1
CASSQDYYGYTF TGTGCCAGCAGCCAAGATTACTATGGCTACACCTTC TRBJ1-2 TRBV6-2/TRBV6-3 12 . .
CASSEVRLAVYNEQFF TGTGCCAGCAGTGAAGTTCGACTAGCGGTCTACAATGAGCAGTTCTTC TRBJ2-1 TRBV2 16 few TRBD2
CASSLTSGGDNEQFF TGCGCCAGCAGCCTGACTAGCGGGGGGGACAATGAGCAGTTCTTC TRBJ2-1 TRBV5-1 15 once TRBD2
CASSSRGNSGNTIYF TGTGCCAGCAGCTCGAGGGGAAACTCTGGAAACACCATATATTTT TRBJ1-3 TRBV7-9 15 . .
CASSSRTDREGGYTF TGTGCCAGCAGCTCAAGGACAGACCGCGAGGGTGGCTACACCTTC TRBJ1-2 TRBV7-9 15 . .
CASKEHLDRAKAFF TGTGCCAGCAAGGAACACCTGGACAGGGCGAAAGCTTTCTTT TRBJ1-1 TRBV25-1 14 . TRBD1
CASSYRQGRNNEQFF TGTGCCAGCAGTTACCGGCAGGGGCGAAACAATGAGCAGTTCTTC TRBJ2-1 TRBV6-5 15 . .
CASSRQGDLTGELFF TGCGCCAGCAGCCGGCAGGGGGATTTGACCGGGGAGCTGTTTTTT TRBJ2-2 TRBV5-1 15 few TRBD1
CASSPRRSTDTQYF TGTGCCAGCAGCCCGAGACGGAGCACAGATACGCAGTATTTT TRBJ2-3 TRBV7-9 14 . .
CASGTQQAYEQFF TGTGCTAGTGGAACCCAGCAGGCCTATGAGCAGTTCTTC TRBJ2-1 TRBV12-5 13 . .
CASSEAGARQPQHF TGTGCCAGCAGTGAGGCGGGGGCTCGTCAGCCCCAGCATTTT TRBJ1-5 TRBV6-1 14 . .
CASSSPVWQGGEKLFF TGTGCCAGCAGCTCCCCAGTGTGGCAGGGTGGGGAAAAACTGTTTTTT TRBJ1-4 TRBV7-6 16 . .
CASSDLAKNIQYF TGTGCCAGCAGTGACTTAGCCAAAAACATTCAGTACTTC TRBJ2-4 TRBV3-1/TRBV3-2 13 few .
CASTFPSAGEFNEQFF TGTGCCAGCACTTTCCCCTCAGCGGGAGAGTTCAATGAGCAGTTCTTC TRBJ2-1 TRBV2 16 . TRBD2
CATMQDRATEAFF TGTGCCACCATGCAGGACAGGGCGACTGAAGCTTTCTTT TRBJ1-1 TRBV15 13 . TRBD1
CASSSTGGNQPQHF TGTGCCAGCAGTTCTACCGGAGGCAATCAGCCCCAGCATTTT TRBJ1-5 TRBV6-5 14 . .
CATSRDAETQYF TGTGCCACCAGCAGAGATGCGGAGACCCAGTACTTC TRBJ2-5 TRBV15 12 . .
CASSMDPYQPQHF TGTGCCAGTAGTATGGACCCTTATCAGCCCCAGCATTTT TRBJ1-5 TRBV19 13 . .
CASSVGTVGANVLTF TGCGCCAGCAGCGTAGGGACAGTTGGGGCCAACGTCCTGACTTTC TRBJ2-6 TRBV5-1 15 . TRBD1
CASSEGLLGQPQHF TGTGCCAGCAGTGAAGGGCTTTTGGGCCAGCCCCAGCATTTT TRBJ1-5 TRBV6-1 14 . .
CASSLEFLAFYNEQFF TGTGCCAGCAGCTTAGAGTTCCTAGCGTTCTACAATGAGCAGTTCTTC TRBJ2-1 TRBV7-2 16 . .